The TCR beta chain under discussion was sequenced for a study of OX40 agonist ivuxolimab in advanced cancers. Study observations and caveats: With doses of 0.1 to 3.0 mg/kg, CD4+ and CD8+ blood T cells had undergone clonal expansion by week 6.

The CDR3 is 13 amino acids. CDR1 is SGDLS, CDR2 YYNGEE, per germline. The V end was cut by 4 bases, the J end by 5 bases, with 12 bases between. In regard to this clone: The antigen is undetermined.

Some clones are missing from TCRdb's copy, which holds only in-frame ones; the method was immunoSEQ multiplex PCR. Of over 60,000 clones listed, about 91% are singletons. This TCR was recovered from an adult with an advanced solid tumor such as melanoma, head and neck, liver or kidney cancer. This rearrangement joins TRBV9 to TRBJ2-5, with a possible D match to TRBD1 (6 bases). The sample was CD4+ or CD8+ T cells sorted from blood, taken in a trial of the OX40 agonist ivuxolimab. The CDR3 reads CASSTRGGETQYF. CDR3 coding DNA: TGTGCCAGCAGCACCAGGGGTGGGGAGACCCAGTACTTC.